This entry is about one T cell receptor (beta chain). This sample was taken from a study of blood T cell repertoires in COVID-19. Study information: PBMCs, B-cell-depleted T cells, or T cells provided the cDNA or gDNA that made up the material.

Everyone who took part was roughly 18 to 90 years old, and they came from 24 US areas. Profiled with immunoSEQ multiplex PCR; TCRdb holds only in-frame clones, not every one. The data contain under 250,000 clones, 83% of them singletons. V was shortened by 3 bases and J by 5 bases, with 19 bases between the two germline ends. Germline V gives CDR1 GTSNPN, CDR2 SVGIG (reference sequence). The CDR3 length is 15 residues. The chain links TRBV30 to TRBJ2-5; D is possibly TRBD2 (7 bases). The TCR sequence derives from a woman aged 40-49 years who had been exposed to COVID-19. The sample comprised PBMCs or T cells enriched from blood (not recorded which). The CDR3 reads CAWRVLGGGRETQYF. The CDR3 DNA is TGTGCCTGGAGGGTCCTTGGCGGGGGCAGGGAGACCCAGTACTTC.